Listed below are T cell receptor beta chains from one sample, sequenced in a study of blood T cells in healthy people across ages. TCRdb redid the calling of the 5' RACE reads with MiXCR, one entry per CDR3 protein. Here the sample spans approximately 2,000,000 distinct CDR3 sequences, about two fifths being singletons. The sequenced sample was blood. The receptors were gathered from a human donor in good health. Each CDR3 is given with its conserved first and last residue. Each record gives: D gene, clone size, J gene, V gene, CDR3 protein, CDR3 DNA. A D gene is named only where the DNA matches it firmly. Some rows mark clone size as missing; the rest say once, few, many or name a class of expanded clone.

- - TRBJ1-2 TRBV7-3 CASSLAGDRYGYTF TGTGCCAGCAGCTTAGCAGGGGACCGCTATGGCTACACCTTC
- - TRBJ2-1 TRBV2 CASRFRDGGPNEQFF TGTGCCAGCAGATTCCGGGACGGCGGCCCCAATGAGCAGTTCTTC
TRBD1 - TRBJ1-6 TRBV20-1 CSAQDRVNNSPLHF TGCAGTGCTCAGGACAGGGTCAATAATTCACCCCTCCACTTT
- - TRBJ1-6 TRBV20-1 CSARGPSSYNSPLHF TGCAGTGCTAGAGGCCCTAGCTCCTATAATTCACCCCTCCACTTT
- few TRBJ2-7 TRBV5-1 CASSPGGRGANEQYF TGCGCCAGCAGCCCCGGGGGTCGGGGCGCCAACGAGCAGTACTTC
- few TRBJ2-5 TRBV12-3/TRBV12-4 CASSFGVGPASGETQYF TGTGCCAGCAGTTTTGGGGTGGGCCCGGCCAGTGGAGAGACCCAGTACTTC
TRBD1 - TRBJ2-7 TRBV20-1 CSASGTEIYEQYF TGCAGTGCTTCCGGGACAGAGATCTACGAGCAGTACTTC
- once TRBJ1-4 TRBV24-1 CATEGSEFRSEKLFF TGTGCCACGGAGGGGAGCGAGTTTAGGAGTGAAAAACTGTTTTTT
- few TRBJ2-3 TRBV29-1 CSVEPTGTDTQYF TGCAGCGTTGAGCCGACGGGGACAGATACGCAGTATTTT
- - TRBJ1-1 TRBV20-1 CSASRVAVAEAFF TGCAGTGCCTCCAGGGTGGCCGTGGCTGAAGCTTTCTTT
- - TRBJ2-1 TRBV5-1 CASSLVGAAYNEQFF TGCGCCAGCAGCTTGGTAGGGGCAGCGTACAATGAGCAGTTCTTC
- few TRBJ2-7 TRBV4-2 CASSQDRSQISYEQYF TGTGCCAGCAGCCAAGATAGATCACAGATCTCCTACGAGCAGTACTTC
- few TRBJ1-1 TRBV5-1 CASSLVGGGGNTEAFF TGCGCCAGCAGCTTGGTGGGAGGAGGGGGGAACACTGAAGCTTTCTTT
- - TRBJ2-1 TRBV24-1 CATSVPGHSYNEQFF TGTGCCACCAGTGTGCCCGGTCACTCCTACAATGAGCAGTTCTTC
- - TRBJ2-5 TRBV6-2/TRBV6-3 CASSYRWEQYF TGTGCCAGCAGTTACCGATGGGAGCAGTACTTC
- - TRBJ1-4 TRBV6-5 CASSYLESRKLFF TGTGCCAGCAGTTACCTAGAATCAAGAAAACTGTTTTTT
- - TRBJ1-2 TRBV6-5 CASSYSSGGDYGYTF TGTGCCAGCAGTTACTCCTCTGGGGGCGACTATGGCTACACCTTC
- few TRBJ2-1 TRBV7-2 CASSLLFGGQFF TGTGCCAGCAGCCTCCTATTCGGGGGGCAGTTCTTC
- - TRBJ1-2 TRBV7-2 CASSLTGGNNGYTF TGTGCCAGCAGCTTAACCGGCGGTAACAATGGCTACACCTTC
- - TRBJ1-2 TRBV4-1 CASSQGVLSRRFYGHTF TGCGCCAGCAGCCAAGGGGTTCTTAGTCGGCGCTTCTATGGCCACACCTTC
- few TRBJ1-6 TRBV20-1 CSASNPTEGNNSPLHF TGCAGTGCTAGTAATCCGACAGAGGGTAATAATTCACCCCTCCACTTT
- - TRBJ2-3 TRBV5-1 CASSPRRSSAHTDTQYF TGCGCCAGCAGTCCCCGGAGGAGCTCGGCACACACAGATACGCAGTATTTT
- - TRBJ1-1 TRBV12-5 CASGFDFHGNTEAFF TGTGCTAGTGGTTTTGACTTCCACGGGAACACTGAAGCTTTCTTT
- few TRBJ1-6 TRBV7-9 CASSLSAGYSPLHF TGTGCCAGCAGCTTATCGGCAGGATATTCACCCCTCCACTTT
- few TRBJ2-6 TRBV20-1 CSASHPRPSGANVLTF TGCAGTGCCTCACACCCCCGGCCCTCTGGGGCCAACGTCCTGACTTTC
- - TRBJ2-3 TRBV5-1 CASSLEAADTDTQYF TGCGCCAGCAGCTTAGAGGCGGCCGACACAGATACGCAGTATTTT
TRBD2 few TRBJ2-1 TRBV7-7 CASSPGRGWEQFF TGTGCTAGCAGCCCCGGGAGGGGGTGGGAGCAGTTCTTC
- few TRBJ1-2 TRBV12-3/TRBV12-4 CASSLGEALYGYTF TGTGCCAGCAGTTTAGGCGAAGCGCTGTATGGCTACACCTTC
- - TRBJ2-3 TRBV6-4 CASSFSGEDTQYF TGTGCCAGCAGTTTTAGTGGGGAAGATACGCAGTATTTT
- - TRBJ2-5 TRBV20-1 CSAFREQLEETQYF TGCAGTGCTTTTCGTGAGCAGTTGGAAGAGACCCAGTACTTC
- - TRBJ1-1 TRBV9 CASSVSQGNTEAFF TGTGCCAGCAGCGTATCCCAGGGGAACACTGAAGCTTTCTTT
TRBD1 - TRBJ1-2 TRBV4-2 CASSQDLGAGGPYGYTF TGTGCCAGCAGCCAAGATCTGGGGGCAGGGGGCCCCTATGGCTACACCTTC
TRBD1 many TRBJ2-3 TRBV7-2 CASSRQGDTQYF TGTGCCAGCAGCCGACAGGGAGATACGCAGTATTTT
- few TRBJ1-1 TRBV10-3 CAINQRGIATEAFF TGTGCCATCAATCAGCGGGGAATTGCCACTGAAGCTTTCTTT
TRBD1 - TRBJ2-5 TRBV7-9 CASNQGTGGYRYGETQYF TGTGCCAGCAACCAGGGGACAGGGGGATATCGATATGGAGAGACCCAGTACTTC
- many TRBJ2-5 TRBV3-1 CASSQAETQYF TGTGCCAGCAGCCAAGCGGAGACCCAGTACTTC
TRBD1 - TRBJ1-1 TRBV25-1 CASSPRTGSTEAFF TGTGCCAGCAGTCCCAGGACAGGGAGCACTGAGGCTTTCTTT
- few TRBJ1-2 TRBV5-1 CASSLGEGNGYTF TGCGCCAGCAGCTTGGGGGAAGGGAATGGCTACACCTTC
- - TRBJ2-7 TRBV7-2 CASRRERGLYEQYF TGTGCCAGCAGGCGGGAACGGGGGCTCTACGAGCAGTACTTC
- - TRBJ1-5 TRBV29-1 CSVQQGGNQPQHF TGCAGCGTTCAGCAGGGTGGCAATCAGCCCCAGCATTTT
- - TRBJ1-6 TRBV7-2 CASSLRGRGDSPLHF TGTGCCAGCAGCTTAAGGGGCCGCGGGGATTCACCCCTCCACTTT
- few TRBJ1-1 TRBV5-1 CASSPVEGGTEAFF TGCGCCAGCAGCCCAGTGGAGGGGGGCACTGAAGCTTTCTTT
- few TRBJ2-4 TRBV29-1 CSVESWDGRAKNIQYF TGCAGCGTTGAAAGTTGGGACGGGCGGGCCAAAAACATTCAGTACTTC
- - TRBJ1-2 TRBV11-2 CASSPPRESRGYTF TGTGCCAGCAGCCCCCCCCGGGAGTCGCGAGGCTACACCTTC
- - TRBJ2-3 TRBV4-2 CASSQDFWGRGDTQYF TGTGCCAGCAGCCAAGATTTTTGGGGTCGCGGGGATACGCAGTATTTT
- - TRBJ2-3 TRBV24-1 CVTSEKRHTDTQYF TGTGTCACCAGTGAGAAGAGACACACAGATACGCAGTATTTT
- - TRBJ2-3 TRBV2 CAGGLDTQYF TGTGCCGGAGGGTTGGATACGCAGTATTTT
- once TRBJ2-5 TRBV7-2 CASSLAQASQETQYF TGTGCCAGCAGCTTAGCCCAAGCCAGCCAAGAGACCCAGTACTTC
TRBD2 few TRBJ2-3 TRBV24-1 CATSEGSGGLTDTQYF TGTGCCACCAGTGAGGGTAGCGGGGGGCTCACAGATACGCAGTATTTT